This TCR beta chain was obtained from a study of OX40 agonist ivuxolimab in advanced cancers. In the study overall: Cohort: about 80% men, mean age approximately 64, aged roughly 23 to 90. Treatment received earlier with anti-PD-1, anti-PD-L1 or anti-CTLA-4 agents was allowed, and over 30% had some. Study-wide results and limits: Antigen specificity remained undetermined for the expanded peripheral T cells. With doses of 0.1 to 3.0 mg/kg, CD4+ and CD8+ blood T cells had undergone clonal expansion by week 6.

About this clone itself: Its antigen is unknown.

Data came from immunoSEQ multiplex PCR; TCRdb stores just in-frame clones and leaves some out. The sample lists around 58,000 clones; about 90% were seen once. The CDR3 is made up of 14 amino acids. J lost 14 bases, V lost 4 bases, and 9 bases had no gene match. CDR1 SGHDN and CDR2 FVKESK come from the germline V gene. The sequence was collected from an adult with an advanced solid tumor such as melanoma, head and neck, liver or kidney cancer. The sequencing used CD4+ or CD8+ T cells sorted from blood, collected in a trial of the OX40 agonist ivuxolimab. The genes are TRBV14 and TRBJ2-1; TRBD2 matches 12 bases. In DNA, the CDR3 is TGTGCCAGCAGCCTACTAGCGGGGGGCCGACCAGAGTTCTTC. It yields the protein CASSLLAGGRPEFF.